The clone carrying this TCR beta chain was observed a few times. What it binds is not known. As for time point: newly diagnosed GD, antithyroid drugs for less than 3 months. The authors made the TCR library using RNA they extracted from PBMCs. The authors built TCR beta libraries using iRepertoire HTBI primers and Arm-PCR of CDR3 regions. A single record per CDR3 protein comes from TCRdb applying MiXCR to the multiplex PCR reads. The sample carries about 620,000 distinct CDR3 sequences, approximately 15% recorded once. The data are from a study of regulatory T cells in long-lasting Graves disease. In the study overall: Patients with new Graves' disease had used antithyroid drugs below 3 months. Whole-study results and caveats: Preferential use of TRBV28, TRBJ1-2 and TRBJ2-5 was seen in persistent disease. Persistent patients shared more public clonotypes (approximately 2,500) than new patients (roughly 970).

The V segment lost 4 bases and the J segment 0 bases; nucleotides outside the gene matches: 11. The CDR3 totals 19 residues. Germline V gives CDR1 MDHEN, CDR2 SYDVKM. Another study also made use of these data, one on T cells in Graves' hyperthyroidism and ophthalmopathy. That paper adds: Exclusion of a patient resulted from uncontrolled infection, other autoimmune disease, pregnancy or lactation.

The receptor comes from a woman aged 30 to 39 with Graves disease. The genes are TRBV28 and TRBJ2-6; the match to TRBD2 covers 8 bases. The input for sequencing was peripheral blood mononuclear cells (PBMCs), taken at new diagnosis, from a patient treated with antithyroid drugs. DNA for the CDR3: TGTGCCAGCAGTTCGCCCCCGGGGGGGGAGAGCTCTGGGGCCAACGTCCTGACTTTC. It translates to CASSSPPGGESSGANVLTF.